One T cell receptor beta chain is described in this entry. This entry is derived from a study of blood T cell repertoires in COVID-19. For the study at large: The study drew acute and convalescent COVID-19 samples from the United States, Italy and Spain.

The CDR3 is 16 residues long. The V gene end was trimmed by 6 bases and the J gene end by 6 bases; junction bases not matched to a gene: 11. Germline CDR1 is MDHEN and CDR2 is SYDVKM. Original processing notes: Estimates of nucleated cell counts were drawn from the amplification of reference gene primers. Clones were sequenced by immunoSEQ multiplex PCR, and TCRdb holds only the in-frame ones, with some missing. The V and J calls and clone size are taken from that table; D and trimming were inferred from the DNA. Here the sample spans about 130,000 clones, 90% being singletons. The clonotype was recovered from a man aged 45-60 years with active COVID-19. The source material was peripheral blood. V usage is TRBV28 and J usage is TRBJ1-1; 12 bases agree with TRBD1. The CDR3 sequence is CASRYTGTGGVAEAFF. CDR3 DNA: TGTGCCAGCAGATATACCGGGACAGGGGGCGTCGCTGAAGCTTTCTTT.